Following are 18 T cell receptor beta chains from one sample sequenced in a study of cytomegalovirus exposure and HLA in healthy donors. The study ran its PCR with 60 Vbeta and 13 Jbeta primers. Only in-frame clones appear in the TCRdb table, and some are missing; sequencing was by immunoSEQ multiplex PCR. The sample holds 90,000 to 100,000 clones; about 83% are singletons and the top ten take approximately 15%. The sample was PBMCs. These receptors were taken from a man aged 60-69 years in good health and CMV-seropositive.

V is TRBV7-3 and J is TRBJ2-2, with D perhaps matching TRBD1 (6 bases). Trimming stripped 5 bases from V and 5 bases from J, with 9 bases between. The CDR3 has 13 amino acids. Germline V gene data show CDR1 as SGHTA and CDR2 as FQGTGA. For the CDR3, the DNA is TGTGCCAGCAGCGTACAGGGTACCGGGGAGCTGTTTTTT. It translates to CASSVQGTGELFF.

The chain combines TRBV10-1 with TRBJ2-2, with D possibly TRBD1 on 5 matching bases. From germline, CDR1 is WNHNN and CDR2 SYGVQD (reference sequence). The CDR3 length is 16 residues. Between the trimmed V and J ends, which lost 3 bases and 3 bases, there was a span of 14 bases. The CDR3 sequence is CASSDGSQGDTGELFF. CDR3 DNA sequence: TGCGCCAGCAGTGACGGATCCCAGGGCGACACCGGGGAGCTGTTTTTT.

J is TRBJ2-6 and V is TRBV9, with 8 nucleotides matching TRBD1. V lost 0 bases, J lost 0 bases, and 11 bases stayed unmatched. This CDR3 spans 20 amino acids. From germline, CDR1 is SGDLS and CDR2 YYNGEE. The CDR3 sequence: CASSVGSGGAADSGANVLTF. Here the CDR3 DNA reads TGTGCCAGCAGCGTAGGGTCAGGGGGCGCGGCGGACTCTGGGGCCAACGTCCTGACTTTC.

The chain couples TRBV15 to TRBJ1-4; TRBD1 matches at 7 bases. Germline loops: CDR1 LNHNV, CDR2 YYDKDF (reference sequence). V lost 1 base and J lost 4; bases outside the gene matches: 3. The CDR3 is 15 amino acids. CDR3 sequence: CATSRAGTDNEKLFF. DNA of the CDR3: TGTGCCACCAGCAGAGCCGGGACAGATAATGAAAAACTGTTTTTT.

The chain uses TRBV18 and TRBJ1-1; 7 nucleotides line up with TRBD1. This CDR3 spans 17 amino acids. The V segment lost 3 bases and the J segment 4 bases; nucleotides outside the gene matches: 14. The germline CDR1 and CDR2 sequences are KGHSH and LQKENI. CDR3 DNA: TGTGCCAGCTCACCCTTCCCTCCCGGAGCAGGGGGCACTGAAGCTTTCTTT. It yields the protein CASSPFPPGAGGTEAFF.

This clone has just a few counts. The chain joins TRBV6-6 to TRBJ1-1; TRBD1 matches at 8 bases. The CDR3 is 14 residues long. Per the germline V gene, CDR1 is MNHNY and CDR2 is SVGAGI (reference sequence). Unmatched junction bases numbered 4, after V lost 5 bases and J lost 2 bases. The CDR3 nucleotides read TGTGCCAGCAGTAAACAGGGGGGAAACACTGAAGCTTTCTTT. The encoded protein is CASSKQGGNTEAFF.

The table lists this clone with a few counts. The chain employs TRBV6-5 and TRBJ1-1; 8 bases agree with TRBD1. The CDR3 totals 14 residues. Looked up from germline, CDR1 is MNHEY and CDR2 is SVGAGI. Trimming removed 6 bases from V and 5 bases from J; junction bases left unmatched: 8. The chain's CDR3 is CASSIRGPGTEAFF. The CDR3, as DNA: TGTGCCAGCAGCATCAGGGGGCCGGGGACTGAAGCTTTCTTT.

This clone has just a few counts. The genes are TRBV10-3 and TRBJ2-5, with 7 positions matching TRBD2. The CDR3 runs 12 residues. The V and J ends lost 4 bases and 4 bases, in that order; junction bases with no gene match: 0. Germline V gene data show CDR1 as ENHRY and CDR2 as SYGVKD. Here the CDR3 reads CAISVAGETQYF. CDR3 sequence (DNA): TGTGCCATCAGTGTAGCGGGAGAGACCCAGTACTTC.

The chain employs TRBV5-6 and TRBJ2-4; maybe TRBD2 (6 bases). Trimming stripped 3 bases from V and 3 bases from J, with 19 bases between. Germline V gene data show CDR1 as SGHDT and CDR2 as YYEEEE. The CDR3 runs to 17 residues. CDR3 sequence: CASSSPTGVGGKNIQYF. The CDR3 DNA reads TGTGCCAGCAGCTCGCCAACGGGGGTTGGCGGCAAAAACATTCAGTACTTC.

The V call is TRBV2, the J call TRBJ2-6; D may be TRBD2 (5 bases). This CDR3 has 14 amino acids. Germline V gives CDR1 SNHLY, CDR2 FYNNEI. V shed 9 bases and J shed 3 bases, with 12 bases lying between them. The CDR3 loop reads CASRTDFGANVLTF. CDR3 in DNA: TGTGCCAGTAGAACGGACTTTGGGGCCAACGTCCTGACTTTC.

The table lists this clone with a few counts. The chain links TRBV5-4 to TRBJ2-3, with TRBD2 matching 8 bases. The germline CDR1 and CDR2 sequences are SGHNT and YYREEE (reference sequence). V trimming: 4 bases; J trimming: 2 bases; junction bases outside the gene matches: 3. This CDR3 region has 14 residues. The CDR3 region has the DNA TGTGCCAGCAGCACGGGGGGGAACACAGATACGCAGTATTTT. Encoded protein: CASSTGGNTDTQYF. Using reference TRBV5-4 and TRBJ2-3 for the parts outside the CDR3, the full variable domain is ETGVTQSPTHLIKTRGQQVTLRCSSQSGHNTVSWYQQALGQGPQFIFQYYREEENGRGNFPPRFSGLQFPNYSSELNVNALELDDSALYLCASSTGGNTDTQYFGPGTRLTVL.

The chain carries TRBV30 and TRBJ1-6; 9 bases align to TRBD1. From germline, CDR1 is GTSNPN and CDR2 SVGIG (reference sequence). The ends lost 7 bases at V and 5 bases at J; junction bases unmatched: 12. This CDR3 contains 16 residues. The CDR3 loop reads CAYRDRVRSDNSPLHF. Written as DNA, the CDR3 is TGTGCCTACCGGGACAGGGTACGTTCGGATAATTCACCCCTCCACTTT.

The genes are TRBV7-6 and TRBJ2-7, with D uncertain. The CDR3 sequence is 13 residues long. V was shortened by 2 bases and J by 5 bases, with 10 bases between the two germline ends. Germline assignment: CDR1 SGHVS and CDR2 FNYEAQ. As DNA, the CDR3 is TGTGCCAGCAGCTTATCCCCCCAGAACGAGCAGTACTTC. Translated: CASSLSPQNEQYF.

The V gene is TRBV9, the J gene TRBJ2-2, with 8 positions matching TRBD2. Germline assignment: CDR1 SGDLS and CDR2 YYNGEE. This CDR3 spans 17 amino acids. The ends lost 0 bases at V and 5 bases at J; junction bases unmatched: 9. The CDR3 DNA follows: TGTGCCAGCAGCGTAGGTGCAGCGGGGGCCCAGACCGGGGAGCTGTTTTTT. Protein product: CASSVGAAGAQTGELFF.

This clone was observed a handful of times. The rearrangement uses TRBV4-2 and TRBJ2-7; 9 nucleotides agree with TRBD2. The CDR3 totals 14 residues. From germline, CDR1 is LGHNA and CDR2 YNFKEQ. The J segment lost 6 bases and the V segment lost 1 base, leaving 4 bases of the junction unmatched. The CDR3 here is CASSQVGLAGEQYF. CDR3 nucleotide sequence: TGTGCCAGCAGCCAAGTGGGACTAGCAGGCGAGCAGTACTTC.

The rearrangement uses TRBV19 and TRBJ2-7; TRBD2 is a possible D gene (6 bases). CDR1 is LNHDA, CDR2 SQIVND, per germline (reference sequence). The CDR3 is 16 residues long. Trimming left V 3 bases short and J 4 bases short, with 19 bases between. This chain's CDR3 is CASSILLTSTIYEQYF. CDR3 bases: TGTGCCAGTAGTATCCTCCTTACTAGCACCATATACGAGCAGTACTTC.

The rearrangement uses TRBV10-3 and TRBJ1-4; D perhaps matches TRBD1 (5 bases). The V end lost 8 bases, the J end lost 0 bases, and 10 bases lay between the germline ends. Germline V gives CDR1 ENHRY, CDR2 SYGVKD. This CDR3 has 14 amino acids. The CDR3 coding sequence is TGTGCCATCGCCGGGACTGCAACTAATGAAAAACTGTTTTTT. Its translation: CAIAGTATNEKLFF.

This clone showed up just once. The genes are TRBV6-5 and TRBJ1-2; D remains unclear. V lost 8 bases, J lost 3 bases, and 16 bases lay in between. Germline V lookup: CDR1 MNHEY, CDR2 SVGAGI. The CDR3 contains 14 residues. As DNA, the CDR3 is TGTGCCAGCGGGGATTCGGGGAAGGACTATGGCTACACCTTC. This sequence encodes CASGDSGKDYGYTF.